This TCR beta chain emerged from a study of cytomegalovirus exposure and HLA in healthy donors. Study observations and caveats: Donors belonging to an Asian-associated ancestry cluster reportedly showed fewer N-insertions in productive TCRs than the 666-donor mean, according to what a later analysis found. Later work associated over 15,000 TCR beta sequences with HLA alleles at 0.05 false discovery rate. From TCR beta sequences, most subjects' HLA-A and HLA-B alleles were reportedly predicted accurately.

Germline CDR1 is SNHLY and CDR2 is FYNNEI. Trimming took 5 bases from V and 1 from J, leaving 11 bases between them. The CDR3 extends over 14 amino acids. The PCR employed 60 Vbeta primers together with 13 Jbeta primers. The table came from immunoSEQ multiplex PCR; TCRdb's copy has only in-frame clones and leaves some out. Among about 200,000 clones listed, approximately 85% were seen once. This clone was seen just once. Antigen specificity is unknown. Sequencing input: PBMCs. The chain employs TRBV2 and TRBJ2-5; D might be TRBD1 (5 bases). The TCR was taken from a woman in her thirties or forties in good health and CMV-seronegative. The CDR3 is CASSSRATQETQYF. CDR3 sequence (DNA): TGTGCCAGCAGTTCCAGGGCGACCCAAGAGACCCAGTACTTC.